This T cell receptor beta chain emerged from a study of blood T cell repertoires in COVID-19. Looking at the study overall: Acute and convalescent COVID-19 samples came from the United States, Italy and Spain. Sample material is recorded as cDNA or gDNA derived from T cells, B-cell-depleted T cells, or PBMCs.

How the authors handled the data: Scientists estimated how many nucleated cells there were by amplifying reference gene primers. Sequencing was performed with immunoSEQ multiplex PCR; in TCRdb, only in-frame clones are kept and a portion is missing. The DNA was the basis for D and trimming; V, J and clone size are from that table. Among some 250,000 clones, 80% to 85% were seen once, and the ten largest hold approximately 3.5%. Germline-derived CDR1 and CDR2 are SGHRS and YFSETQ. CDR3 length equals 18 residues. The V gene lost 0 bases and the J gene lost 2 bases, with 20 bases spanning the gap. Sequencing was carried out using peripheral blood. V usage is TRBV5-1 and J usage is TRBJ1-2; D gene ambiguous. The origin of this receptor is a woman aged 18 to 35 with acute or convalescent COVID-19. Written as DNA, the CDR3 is TGCGCCAGCAGCTTGGCCCAAAATAGCCCCGACCCGAACTATGGCTACACCTTC. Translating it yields CASSLAQNSPDPNYGYTF.